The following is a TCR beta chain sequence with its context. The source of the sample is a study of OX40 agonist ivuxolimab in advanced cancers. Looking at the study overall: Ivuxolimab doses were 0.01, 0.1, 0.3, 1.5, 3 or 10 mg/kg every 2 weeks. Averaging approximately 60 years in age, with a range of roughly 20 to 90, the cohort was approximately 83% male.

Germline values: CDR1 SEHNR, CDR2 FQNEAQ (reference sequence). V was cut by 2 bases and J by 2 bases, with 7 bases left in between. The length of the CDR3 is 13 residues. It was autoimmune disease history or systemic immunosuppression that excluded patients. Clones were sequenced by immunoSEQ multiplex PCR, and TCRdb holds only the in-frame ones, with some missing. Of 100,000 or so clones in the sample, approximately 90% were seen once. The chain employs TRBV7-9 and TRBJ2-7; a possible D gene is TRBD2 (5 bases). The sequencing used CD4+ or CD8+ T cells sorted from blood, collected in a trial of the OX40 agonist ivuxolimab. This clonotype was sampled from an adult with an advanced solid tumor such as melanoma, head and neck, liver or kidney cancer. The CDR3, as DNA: TGTGCCAGCAGCTTATCCGGGGCCTACGAGCAGTACTTC. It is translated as CASSLSGAYEQYF.